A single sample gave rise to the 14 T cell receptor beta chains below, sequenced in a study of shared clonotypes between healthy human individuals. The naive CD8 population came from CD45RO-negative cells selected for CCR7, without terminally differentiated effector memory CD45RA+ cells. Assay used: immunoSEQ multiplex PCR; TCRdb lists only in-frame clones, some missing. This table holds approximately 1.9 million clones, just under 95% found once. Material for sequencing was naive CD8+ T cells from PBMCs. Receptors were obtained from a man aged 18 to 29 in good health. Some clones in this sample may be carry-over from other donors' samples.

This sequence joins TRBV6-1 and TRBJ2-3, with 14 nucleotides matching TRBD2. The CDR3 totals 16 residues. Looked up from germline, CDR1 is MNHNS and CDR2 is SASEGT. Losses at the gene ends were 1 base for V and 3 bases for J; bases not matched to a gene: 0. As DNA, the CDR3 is TGTGCCAGCAGTGAAGGGACTAGCGGGAGGACAGATACGCAGTATTTT. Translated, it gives CASSEGTSGRTDTQYF.

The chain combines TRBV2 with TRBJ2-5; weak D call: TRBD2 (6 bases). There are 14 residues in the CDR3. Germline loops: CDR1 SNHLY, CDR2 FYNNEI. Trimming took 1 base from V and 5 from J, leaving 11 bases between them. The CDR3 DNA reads TGTGCCAGCAGTGAAGGCAGGGAGGTGGAGACCCAGTACTTC. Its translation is CASSEGREVETQYF.

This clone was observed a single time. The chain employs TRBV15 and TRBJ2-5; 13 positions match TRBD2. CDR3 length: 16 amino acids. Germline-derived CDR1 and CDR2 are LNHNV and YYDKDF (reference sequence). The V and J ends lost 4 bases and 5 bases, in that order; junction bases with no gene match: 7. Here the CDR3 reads CATSTTSGRAVETQYF. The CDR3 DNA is TGTGCCACCAGCACCACTAGCGGGAGGGCCGTGGAGACCCAGTACTTC.

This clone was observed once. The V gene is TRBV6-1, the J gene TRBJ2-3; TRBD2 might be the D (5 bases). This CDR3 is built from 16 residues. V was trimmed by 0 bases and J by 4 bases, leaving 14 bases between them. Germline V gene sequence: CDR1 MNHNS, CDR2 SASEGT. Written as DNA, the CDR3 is TGTGCCAGCAGTGAAGCGAGGACCTTAGCGTCAGATACGCAGTATTTT. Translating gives CASSEARTLASDTQYF.

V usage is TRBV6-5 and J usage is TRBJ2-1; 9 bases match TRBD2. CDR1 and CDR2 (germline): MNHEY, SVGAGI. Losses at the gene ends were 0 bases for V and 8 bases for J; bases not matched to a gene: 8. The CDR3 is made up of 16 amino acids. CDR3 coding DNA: TGTGCCAGCAGTTACTCAATTAGCGGGAGAGCCGATGAGCAGTTCTTC. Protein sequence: CASSYSISGRADEQFF.

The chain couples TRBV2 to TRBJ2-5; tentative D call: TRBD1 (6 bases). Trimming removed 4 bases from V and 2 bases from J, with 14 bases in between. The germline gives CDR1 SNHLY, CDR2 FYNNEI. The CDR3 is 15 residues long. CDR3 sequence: CASSGGQYLQETQYF. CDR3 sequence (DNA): TGTGCCAGCAGTGGCGGACAGTACCTTCAAGAGACCCAGTACTTC.

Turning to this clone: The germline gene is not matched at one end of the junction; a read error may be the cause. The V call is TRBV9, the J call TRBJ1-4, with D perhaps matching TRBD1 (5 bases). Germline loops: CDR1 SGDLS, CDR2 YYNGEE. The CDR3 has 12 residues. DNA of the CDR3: TGTGCCAGCAGCGAACAAGCGGGACCGATCACTTTT. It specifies CASSEQAGPITF.

The CDR3: CASSQGRFLAKNIQYF. CDR3 DNA sequence: TGTGCCAGCAGCCAGGGGAGATTCCTAGCCAAAAACATTCAGTACTTC. J is TRBJ2-4 and V is TRBV7-8; D may be TRBD1 (6 bases). Germline CDR1 SGHVS, CDR2 FQNEAQ. V was trimmed by 5 bases and J by 0 bases, leaving 14 bases between them. The CDR3 has 16 amino acids. The variable domain in full, completed from reference TRBV7-8 and TRBJ2-4, reads GAGVSQSPRYKVAKRGQDVALRCDPISGHVSLFWYQQALGQGPEFLTYFQNEAQLDKSGLPSDRFFAERPEGSVSTLKIQRTQQEDSAVYLCASSQGRFLAKNIQYFGAGTRLSVL.

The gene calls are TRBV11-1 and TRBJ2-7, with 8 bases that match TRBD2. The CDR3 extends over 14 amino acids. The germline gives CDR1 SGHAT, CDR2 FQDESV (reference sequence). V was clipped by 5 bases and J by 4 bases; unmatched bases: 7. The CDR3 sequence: CASSVGGEAYEQYF. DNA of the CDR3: TGTGCCAGCAGCGTCGGGGGGGAGGCTTACGAGCAGTACTTC.

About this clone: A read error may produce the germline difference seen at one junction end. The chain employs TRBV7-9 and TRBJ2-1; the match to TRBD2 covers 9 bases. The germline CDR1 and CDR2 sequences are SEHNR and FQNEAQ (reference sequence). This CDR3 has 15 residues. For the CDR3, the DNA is TGTGCCAGCAGCTTAGGTTTCGCGGGAGGGCAAATGGTGGTCTTC. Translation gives CASSLGFAGGQMVVF.

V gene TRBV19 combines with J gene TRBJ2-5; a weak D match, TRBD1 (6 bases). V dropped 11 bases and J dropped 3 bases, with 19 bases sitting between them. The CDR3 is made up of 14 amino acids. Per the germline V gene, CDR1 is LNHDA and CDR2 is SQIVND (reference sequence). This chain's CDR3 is CARSGGRSEETQYF. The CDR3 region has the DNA TGTGCCCGAAGTGGGGGCAGGTCAGAAGAGACCCAGTACTTC.

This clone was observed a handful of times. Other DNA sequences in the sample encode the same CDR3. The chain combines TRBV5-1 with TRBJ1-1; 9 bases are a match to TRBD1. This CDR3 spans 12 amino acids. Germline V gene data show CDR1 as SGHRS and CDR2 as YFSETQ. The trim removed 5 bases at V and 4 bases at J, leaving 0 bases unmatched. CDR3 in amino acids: CASRQGATEAFF. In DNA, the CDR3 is TGCGCCAGCAGACAGGGGGCCACTGAAGCTTTCTTT.

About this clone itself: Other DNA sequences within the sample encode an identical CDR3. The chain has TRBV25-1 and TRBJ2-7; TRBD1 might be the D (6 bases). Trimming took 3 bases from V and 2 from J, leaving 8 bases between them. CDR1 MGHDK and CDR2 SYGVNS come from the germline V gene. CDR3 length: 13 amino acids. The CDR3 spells CASSETGTYEQYF. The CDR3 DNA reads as TGTGCCAGCAGTGAGACAGGAACCTACGAGCAGTACTTC.

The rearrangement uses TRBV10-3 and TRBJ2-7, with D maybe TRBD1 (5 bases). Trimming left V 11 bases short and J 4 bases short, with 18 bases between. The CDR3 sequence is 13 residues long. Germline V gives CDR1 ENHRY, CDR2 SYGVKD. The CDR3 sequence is CASRQPADYEQYF. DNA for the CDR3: TGTGCCTCCCGACAGCCAGCTGATTACGAGCAGTACTTC.